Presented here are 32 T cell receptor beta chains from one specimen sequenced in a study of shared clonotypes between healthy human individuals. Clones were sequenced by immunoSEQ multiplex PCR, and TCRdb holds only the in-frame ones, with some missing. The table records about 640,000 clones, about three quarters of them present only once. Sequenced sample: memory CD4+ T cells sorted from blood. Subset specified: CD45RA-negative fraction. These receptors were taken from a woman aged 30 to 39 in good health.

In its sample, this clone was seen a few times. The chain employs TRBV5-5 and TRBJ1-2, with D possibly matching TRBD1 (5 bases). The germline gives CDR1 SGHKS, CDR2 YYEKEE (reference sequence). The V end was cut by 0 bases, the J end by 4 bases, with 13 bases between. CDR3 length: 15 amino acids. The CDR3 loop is CASSLVQRQSYGYTF. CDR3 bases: TGTGCCAGCAGCTTGGTTCAGAGACAGTCCTATGGCTACACCTTC.

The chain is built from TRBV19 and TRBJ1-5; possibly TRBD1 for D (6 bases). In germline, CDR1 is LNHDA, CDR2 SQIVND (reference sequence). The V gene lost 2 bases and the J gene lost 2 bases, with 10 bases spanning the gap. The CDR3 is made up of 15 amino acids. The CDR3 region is CASSIMRQGNQPQHF. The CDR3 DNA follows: TGTGCCAGTAGTATAATGAGACAGGGCAATCAGCCCCAGCATTTT.

The CDR3 region has the DNA TGCGCCAGCAGCCGAGGACTTCCACCCTACGAGCAGTACTTC. This encodes CASSRGLPPYEQYF. V usage is TRBV4-1 and J usage is TRBJ2-7; TRBD2 is a possible D gene (5 bases). This CDR3 spans 14 amino acids. Per germline, CDR1 MGHRA and CDR2 YSYEKL. V was clipped by 4 bases and J by 2 bases, with 12 bases between them.

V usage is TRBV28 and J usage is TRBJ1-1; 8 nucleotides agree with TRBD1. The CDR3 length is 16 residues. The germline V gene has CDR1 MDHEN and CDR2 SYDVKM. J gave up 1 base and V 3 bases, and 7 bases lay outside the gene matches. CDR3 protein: CASSLVGQGQNTEAFF. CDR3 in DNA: TGTGCCAGCAGTTTGGTTGGACAGGGACAGAACACTGAAGCTTTCTTT. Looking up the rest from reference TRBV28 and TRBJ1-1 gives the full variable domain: DVKVTQSSRYLVKRTGEKVFLECVQDMDHENMFWYRQDPGLGLRLIYFSYDVKMKEKGDIPEGYSVSREKKERFSLILESASTNQTSMYLCASSLVGQGQNTEAFFGQGTRLTVV.

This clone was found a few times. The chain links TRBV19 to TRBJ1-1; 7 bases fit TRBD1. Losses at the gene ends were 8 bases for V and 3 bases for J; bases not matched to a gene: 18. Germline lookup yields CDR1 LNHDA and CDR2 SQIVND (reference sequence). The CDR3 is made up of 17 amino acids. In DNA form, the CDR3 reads TGTGCCAGTCGCGGATTGACAGGGTTTGAGATGGACACTGAAGCTTTCTTT. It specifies CASRGLTGFEMDTEAFF. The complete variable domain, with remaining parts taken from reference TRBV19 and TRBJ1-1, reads DGGITQSPKYLFRKEGQNVTLSCEQNLNHDAMYWYRQDPGQGLRLIYYSQIVNDFQKGDIAEGYSVSREKKESFPLTVTSAQKNPTAFYLCASRGLTGFEMDTEAFFGQGTRLTVV.

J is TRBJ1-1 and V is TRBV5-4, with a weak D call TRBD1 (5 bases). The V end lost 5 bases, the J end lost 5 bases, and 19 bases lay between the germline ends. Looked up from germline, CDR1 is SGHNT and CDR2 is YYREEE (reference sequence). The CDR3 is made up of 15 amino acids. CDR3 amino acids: CASSRDLGERTEAFF. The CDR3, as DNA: TGTGCCAGCAGTCGGGACCTAGGGGAGCGAACTGAAGCTTTCTTT.

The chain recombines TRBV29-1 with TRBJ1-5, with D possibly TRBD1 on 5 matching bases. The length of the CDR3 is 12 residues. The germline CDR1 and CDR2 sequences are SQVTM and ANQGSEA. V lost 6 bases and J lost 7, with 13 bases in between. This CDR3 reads CSVQGGGQPQHF. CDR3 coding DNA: TGCAGCGTCCAGGGTGGCGGACAGCCCCAGCATTTT.

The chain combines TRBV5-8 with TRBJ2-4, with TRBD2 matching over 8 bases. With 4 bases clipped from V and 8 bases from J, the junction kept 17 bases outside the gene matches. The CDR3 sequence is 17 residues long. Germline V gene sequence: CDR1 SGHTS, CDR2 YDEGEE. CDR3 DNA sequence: TGTGCCAGCAGCGGTGGCCTACCGGGACTAGTGGGCGACATTCAGTACTTC. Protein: CASSGGLPGLVGDIQYF.

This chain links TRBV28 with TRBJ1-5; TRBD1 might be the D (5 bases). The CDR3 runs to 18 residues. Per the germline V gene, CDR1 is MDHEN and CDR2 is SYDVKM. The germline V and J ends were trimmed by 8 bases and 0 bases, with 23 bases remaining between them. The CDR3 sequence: CASHSAGPRSYSNQPQHF. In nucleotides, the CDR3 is TGTGCCAGCCACTCGGCAGGGCCCCGTTCGTATAGCAATCAGCCCCAGCATTTT.

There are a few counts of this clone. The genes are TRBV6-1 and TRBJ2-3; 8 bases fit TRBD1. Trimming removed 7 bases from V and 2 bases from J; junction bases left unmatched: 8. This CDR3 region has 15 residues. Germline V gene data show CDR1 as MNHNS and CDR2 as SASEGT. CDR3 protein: CASTRTGRNTDTQYF. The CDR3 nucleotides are TGTGCCAGCACCCGGACAGGGAGAAACACAGATACGCAGTATTTT.

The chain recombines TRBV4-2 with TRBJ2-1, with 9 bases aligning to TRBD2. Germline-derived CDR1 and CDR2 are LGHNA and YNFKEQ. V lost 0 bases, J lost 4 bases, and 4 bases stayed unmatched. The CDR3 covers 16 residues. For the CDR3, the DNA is TGTGCCAGCAGCCAAGAAAGCGGGAGGATGTACAATGAGCAGTTCTTC. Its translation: CASSQESGRMYNEQFF.

CDR3 DNA: TGTGCCAGCAGCTTAGCAGGGTACTCTGGGGCCAACGTCCTGACTTTC. This gives the protein CASSLAGYSGANVLTF. The V call is TRBV7-8, the J call TRBJ2-6; no firm D call. The V end was cut by 0 bases, the J end by 0 bases, with 6 bases between. The CDR3 extends over 16 amino acids. The V gene's germline CDR1 is SGHVS and CDR2 FQNEAQ.

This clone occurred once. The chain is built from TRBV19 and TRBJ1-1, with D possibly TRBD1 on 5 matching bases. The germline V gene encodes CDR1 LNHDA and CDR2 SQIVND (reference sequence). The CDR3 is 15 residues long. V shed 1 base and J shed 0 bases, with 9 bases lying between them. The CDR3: CASSIVRGMNTEAFF. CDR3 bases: TGTGCCAGTAGTATAGTCCGGGGGATGAACACTGAAGCTTTCTTT.

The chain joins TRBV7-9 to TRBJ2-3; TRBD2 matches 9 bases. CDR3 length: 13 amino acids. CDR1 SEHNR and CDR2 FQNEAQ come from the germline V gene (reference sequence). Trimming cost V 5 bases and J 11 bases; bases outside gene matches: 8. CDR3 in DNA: TGTGCCAGCAGCCGCGAGACTAGCGGAATGCAGTATTTT. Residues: CASSRETSGMQYF.

Written as DNA, the CDR3 is TGTGCCAGCAGCTTGGCCAGGGGGCGGCGGAGACAAGAGACCCAGTACTTC. This translates into CASSLARGRRRQETQYF. The chain couples TRBV5-4 to TRBJ2-5, with 8 bases that match TRBD1. The CDR3 is 17 amino acids. Germline V gives CDR1 SGHNT, CDR2 YYREEE (reference sequence). J was trimmed by 2 bases and V by 0 bases; bases with no gene match: 9.

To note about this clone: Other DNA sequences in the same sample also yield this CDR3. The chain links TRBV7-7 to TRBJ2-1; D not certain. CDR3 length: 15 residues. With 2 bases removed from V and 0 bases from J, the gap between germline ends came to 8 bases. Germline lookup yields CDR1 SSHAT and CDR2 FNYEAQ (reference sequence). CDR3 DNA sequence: TGTGCCAGCAGCTTAACGGGTAGCTCCTACAATGAGCAGTTCTTC. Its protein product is CASSLTGSSYNEQFF.

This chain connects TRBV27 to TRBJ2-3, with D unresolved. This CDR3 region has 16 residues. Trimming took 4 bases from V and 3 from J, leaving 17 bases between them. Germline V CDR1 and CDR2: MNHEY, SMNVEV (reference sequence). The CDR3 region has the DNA TGTGCCAGCAGTTCCCGCGGTCGATTAGGAACAGATACGCAGTATTTT. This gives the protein CASSSRGRLGTDTQYF.

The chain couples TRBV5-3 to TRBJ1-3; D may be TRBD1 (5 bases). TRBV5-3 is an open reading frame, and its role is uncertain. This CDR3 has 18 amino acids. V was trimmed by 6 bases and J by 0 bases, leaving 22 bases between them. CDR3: CARNRGSDQEYSGNTIYF. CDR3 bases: TGTGCCAGAAACCGGGGGTCAGATCAGGAATACTCTGGAAACACCATATATTTT.

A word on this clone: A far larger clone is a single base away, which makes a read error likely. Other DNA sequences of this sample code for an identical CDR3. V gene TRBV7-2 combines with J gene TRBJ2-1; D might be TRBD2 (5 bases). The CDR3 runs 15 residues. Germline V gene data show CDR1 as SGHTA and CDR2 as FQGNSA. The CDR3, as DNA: TGTGCCAGTAGCTTAGTAACGGGAAGGGTCAATGAGCAGTTCTTC. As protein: CASSLVTGRVNEQFF.

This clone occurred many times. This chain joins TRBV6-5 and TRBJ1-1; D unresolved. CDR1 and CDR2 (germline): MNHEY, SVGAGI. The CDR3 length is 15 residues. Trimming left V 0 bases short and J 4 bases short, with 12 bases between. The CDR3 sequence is CASSYSSGISTEAFF. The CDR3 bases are TGTGCCAGCAGTTACTCATCCGGGATCAGCACTGAAGCTTTCTTT.

This CDR3 is CASSLNLPGRGYEQYF. CDR3 sequence (DNA): TGTGCCAGCAGCTTAAATCTCCCCGGGAGAGGCTACGAGCAGTACTTC. This chain uses TRBV7-2 with TRBJ2-7, with D possibly being TRBD2 (6 bases). From germline, CDR1 is SGHTA and CDR2 FQGNSA. Trimming cost V 2 bases and J 3 bases, with 17 bases left between them. This CDR3 is built from 16 residues.

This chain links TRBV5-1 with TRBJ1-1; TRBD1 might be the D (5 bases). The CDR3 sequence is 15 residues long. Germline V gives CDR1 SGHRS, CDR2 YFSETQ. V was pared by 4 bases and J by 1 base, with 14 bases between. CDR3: CASSPGHDGNTEAFF. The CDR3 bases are TGCGCCAGCAGCCCCGGACACGATGGGAACACTGAAGCTTTCTTT. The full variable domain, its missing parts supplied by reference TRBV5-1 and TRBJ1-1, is KAGVTQTPRYLIKTRGQQVTLSCSPISGHRSVSWYQQTPGQGLQFLFEYFSETQRNKGNFPGRFSGRQFSNSRSEMNVSTLELGDSALYLCASSPGHDGNTEAFFGQGTRLTVV.

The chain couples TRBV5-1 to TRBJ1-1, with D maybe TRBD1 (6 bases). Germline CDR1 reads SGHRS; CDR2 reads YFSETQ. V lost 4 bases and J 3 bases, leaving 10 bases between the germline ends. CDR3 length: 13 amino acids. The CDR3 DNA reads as TGCGCCAGCAGCCGGGAGGGGGACACTGAAGCTTTCTTT. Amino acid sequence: CASSREGDTEAFF. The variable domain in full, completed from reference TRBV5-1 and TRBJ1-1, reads KAGVTQTPRYLIKTRGQQVTLSCSPISGHRSVSWYQQTPGQGLQFLFEYFSETQRNKGNFPGRFSGRQFSNSRSEMNVSTLELGDSALYLCASSREGDTEAFFGQGTRLTVV.

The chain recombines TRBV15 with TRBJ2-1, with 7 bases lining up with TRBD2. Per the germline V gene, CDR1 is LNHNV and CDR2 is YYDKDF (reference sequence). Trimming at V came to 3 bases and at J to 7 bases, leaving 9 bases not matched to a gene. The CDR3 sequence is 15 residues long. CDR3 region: CATSRPAGVRNEQFF. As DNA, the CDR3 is TGTGCCACCAGCAGGCCCGCGGGAGTGAGGAATGAGCAGTTCTTC.

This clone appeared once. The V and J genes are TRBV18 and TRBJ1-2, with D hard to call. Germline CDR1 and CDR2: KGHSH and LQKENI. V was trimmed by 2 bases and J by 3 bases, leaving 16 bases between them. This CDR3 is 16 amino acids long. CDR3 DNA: TGTGCCAGCTCACCAGTCGGGCAGTCTTCCGACTATGGCTACACCTTC. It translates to CASSPVGQSSDYGYTF.

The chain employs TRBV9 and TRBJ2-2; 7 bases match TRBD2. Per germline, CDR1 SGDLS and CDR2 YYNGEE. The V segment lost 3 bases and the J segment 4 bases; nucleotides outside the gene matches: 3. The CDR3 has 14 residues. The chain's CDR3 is CASSETSSTGELFF. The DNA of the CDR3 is TGTGCCAGCAGCGAGACTAGCAGCACCGGGGAGCTGTTTTTT. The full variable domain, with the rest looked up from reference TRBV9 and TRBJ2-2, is DSGVTQTPKHLITATGQRVTLRCSPRSGDLSVYWYQQSLDQGLQFLIQYYNGEERAKGNILERFSAQQFPDLHSELNLSSLELGDSALYFCASSETSSTGELFFGEGSRLTVL.

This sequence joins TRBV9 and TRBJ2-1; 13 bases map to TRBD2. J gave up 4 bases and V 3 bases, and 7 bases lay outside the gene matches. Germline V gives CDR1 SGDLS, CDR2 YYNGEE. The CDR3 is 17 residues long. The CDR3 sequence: CASSGSTSGRAYNEQFF. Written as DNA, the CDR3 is TGTGCCAGCAGCGGATCAACTAGCGGGAGGGCTTACAATGAGCAGTTCTTC.

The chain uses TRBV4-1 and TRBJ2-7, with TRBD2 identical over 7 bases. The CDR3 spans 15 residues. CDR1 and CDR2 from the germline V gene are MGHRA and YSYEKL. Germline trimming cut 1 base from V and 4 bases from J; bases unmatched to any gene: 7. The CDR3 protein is CASSQGQGGIYEQYF. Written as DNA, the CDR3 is TGCGCCAGCAGCCAAGGTCAGGGAGGGATTTACGAGCAGTACTTC.

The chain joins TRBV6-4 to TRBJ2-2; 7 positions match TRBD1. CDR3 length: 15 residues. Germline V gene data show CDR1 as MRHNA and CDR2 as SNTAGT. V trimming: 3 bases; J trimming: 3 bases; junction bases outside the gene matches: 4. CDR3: CASSEGTEDTGELFF. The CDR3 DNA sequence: TGTGCCAGCAGTGAAGGGACAGAAGACACCGGGGAGCTGTTTTTT.

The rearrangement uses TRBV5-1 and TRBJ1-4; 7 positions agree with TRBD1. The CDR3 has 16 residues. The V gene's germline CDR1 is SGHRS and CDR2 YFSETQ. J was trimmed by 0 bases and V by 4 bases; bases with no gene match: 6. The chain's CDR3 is CASSQNTGATNEKLFF. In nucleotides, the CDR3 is TGCGCCAGCAGCCAGAATACAGGGGCAACTAATGAAAAACTGTTTTTT. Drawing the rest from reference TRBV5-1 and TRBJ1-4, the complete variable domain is KAGVTQTPRYLIKTRGQQVTLSCSPISGHRSVSWYQQTPGQGLQFLFEYFSETQRNKGNFPGRFSGRQFSNSRSEMNVSTLELGDSALYLCASSQNTGATNEKLFFGSGTQLSVL.

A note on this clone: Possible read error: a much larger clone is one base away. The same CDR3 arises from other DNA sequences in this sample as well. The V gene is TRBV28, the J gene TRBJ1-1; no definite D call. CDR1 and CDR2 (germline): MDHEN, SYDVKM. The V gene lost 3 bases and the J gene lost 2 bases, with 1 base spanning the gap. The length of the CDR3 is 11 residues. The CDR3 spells CASSFNTEAFF. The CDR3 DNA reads TGTGCCAGCAGTTTTAACACTGAAGCTTTCTTT.

CDR3 nucleotides: TGTGCCAGCAGCTTATGGGGGACCGACGAGCAGTACTTC. Translating gives CASSLWGTDEQYF. The chain joins TRBV7-9 to TRBJ2-7, with D perhaps TRBD1 or TRBD2 (5 bases each). Per germline, CDR1 SEHNR and CDR2 FQNEAQ (reference sequence). V was clipped by 2 bases and J by 5 bases, with 10 bases between them. The CDR3 contains 13 residues.